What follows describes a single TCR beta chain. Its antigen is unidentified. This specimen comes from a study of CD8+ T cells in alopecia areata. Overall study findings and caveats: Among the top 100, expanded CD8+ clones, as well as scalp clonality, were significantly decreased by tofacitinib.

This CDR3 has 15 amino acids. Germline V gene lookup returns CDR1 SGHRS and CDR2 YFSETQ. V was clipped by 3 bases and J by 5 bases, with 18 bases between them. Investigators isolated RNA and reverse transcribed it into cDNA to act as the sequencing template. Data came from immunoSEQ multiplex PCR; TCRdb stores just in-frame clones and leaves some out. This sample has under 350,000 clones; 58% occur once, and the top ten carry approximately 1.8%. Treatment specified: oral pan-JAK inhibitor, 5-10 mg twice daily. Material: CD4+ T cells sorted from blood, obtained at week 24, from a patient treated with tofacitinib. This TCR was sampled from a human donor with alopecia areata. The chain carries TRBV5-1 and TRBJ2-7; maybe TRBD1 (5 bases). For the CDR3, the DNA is TGCGCCAGCAGCTCGAGGCCGAAGGGGCGAGACGAGCAGTACTTC. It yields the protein CASSSRPKGRDEQYF.